The source of this T cell receptor beta chain is a study of shared clonotypes between healthy human individuals. As for this clone: What it recognizes is unknown.

The data were produced by immunoSEQ multiplex PCR, yet TCRdb's version contains in-frame clones alone and is incomplete. Of about 560,000 clones listed, around 78% are singletons. Germline V CDR1 and CDR2: SGHRS, YFSETQ. The CDR3 runs to 15 residues. The germline V and J ends were trimmed by 1 base and 0 bases, with 8 bases remaining between them. Findings and caveats of the study: In this cohort, only blood was sampled, and tissue repertoires likely differ.

The chain employs TRBV5-1 and TRBJ2-1, with D maybe TRBD2 (6 bases). This TCR was sampled from a woman between 40 and 50 years old in good health. Some clones in this sample may be carry-over from other donors' samples. Sequenced input: PBMCs. The CDR3 loop is CASSLQGGSYNEQFF. CDR3 DNA sequence: TGCGCCAGCAGCTTGCAGGGAGGCTCCTACAATGAGCAGTTCTTC.